This T cell receptor (beta chain) is from a study of T cell changes during pregnancy in multiple sclerosis. The germline V gene has CDR1 LNHNV and CDR2 YYDKDF (reference sequence). Trimming removed 1 base at V and 5 bases at J, with 18 bases between. The CDR3 has 16 amino acids. This clone was seen only a few times. Assay used: immunoSEQ multiplex PCR; TCRdb lists only in-frame clones, some missing. The sample lists approximately 65,000 clones; around 90% were seen once. The sequence was obtained from a female donor with multiple sclerosis, enrolled in a pregnancy study. This chain links TRBV15 with TRBJ2-7; the D gene is possibly TRBD2 (6 bases). This material consisted of CD4+ T cells from peripheral blood mononuclear cells, taken in the first trimester of pregnancy. CDR3 DNA: TGTGCCACCAGCAGAGGGGGGGTATCGGGAGTTGACGAGCAGTACTTC. Amino acids: CATSRGGVSGVDEQYF.